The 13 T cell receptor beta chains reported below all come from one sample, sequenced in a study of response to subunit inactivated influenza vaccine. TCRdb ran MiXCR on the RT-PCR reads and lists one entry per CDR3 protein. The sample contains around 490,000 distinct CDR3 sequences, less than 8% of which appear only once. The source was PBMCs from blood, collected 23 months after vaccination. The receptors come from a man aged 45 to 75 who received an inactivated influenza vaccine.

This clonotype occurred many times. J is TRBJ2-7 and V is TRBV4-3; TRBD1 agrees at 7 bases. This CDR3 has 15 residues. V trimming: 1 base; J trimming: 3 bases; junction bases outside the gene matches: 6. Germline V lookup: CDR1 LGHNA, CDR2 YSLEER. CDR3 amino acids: CASSQARGLNYEQYF. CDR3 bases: TGCGCCAGCAGCCAAGCGAGGGGGCTAAACTACGAGCAGTACTTC.

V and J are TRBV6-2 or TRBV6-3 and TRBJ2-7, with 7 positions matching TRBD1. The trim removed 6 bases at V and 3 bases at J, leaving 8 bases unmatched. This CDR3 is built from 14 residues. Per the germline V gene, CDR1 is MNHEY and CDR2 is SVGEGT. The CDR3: CASSYWDRNYEQYF. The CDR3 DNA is TGTGCCAGCAGCTATTGGGACAGAAACTACGAGCAGTACTTC.

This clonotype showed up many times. The CDR3 loop reads CASSPAGTSNQPQHF. In nucleotides, the CDR3 is TGTGCCAGCAGCCCCGCAGGGACCAGCAATCAGCCCCAGCATTTT. The chain joins TRBV7-2 to TRBJ1-5; TRBD1 might be the D (5 bases). CDR1 and CDR2 (germline): SGHTA, FQGNSA. CDR3 length: 15 amino acids. Deletions cut 5 bases from V and 1 base from J, with 12 bases between.

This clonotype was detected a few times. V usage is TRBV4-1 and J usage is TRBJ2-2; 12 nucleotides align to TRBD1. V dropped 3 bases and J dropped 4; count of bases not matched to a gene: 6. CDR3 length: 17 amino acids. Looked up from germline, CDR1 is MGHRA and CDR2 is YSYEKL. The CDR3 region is CASSQHPGQGATGELFF. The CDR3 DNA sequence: TGCGCCAGCAGCCAGCACCCGGGACAGGGGGCCACCGGGGAGCTGTTTTTT.

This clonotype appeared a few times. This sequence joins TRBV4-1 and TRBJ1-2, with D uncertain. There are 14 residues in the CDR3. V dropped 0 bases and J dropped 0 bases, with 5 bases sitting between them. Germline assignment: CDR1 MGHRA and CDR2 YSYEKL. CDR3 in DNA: TGCGCCAGCAGCCAAGATTCCCCTAACTATGGCTACACCTTC. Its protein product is CASSQDSPNYGYTF.

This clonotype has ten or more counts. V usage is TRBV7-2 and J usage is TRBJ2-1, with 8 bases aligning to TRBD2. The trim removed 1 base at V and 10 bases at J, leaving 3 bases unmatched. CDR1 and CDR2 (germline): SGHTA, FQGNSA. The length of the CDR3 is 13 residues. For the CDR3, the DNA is TGTGCCAGCAGCTTAGTGAGACTAGCGGAGCAGTTCTTC. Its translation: CASSLVRLAEQFF.

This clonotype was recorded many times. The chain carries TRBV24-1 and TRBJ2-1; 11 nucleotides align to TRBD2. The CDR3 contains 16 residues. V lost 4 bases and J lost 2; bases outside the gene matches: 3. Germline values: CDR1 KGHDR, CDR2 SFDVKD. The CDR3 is CATSELAGAAYNEQFF. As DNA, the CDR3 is TGTGCCACCAGTGAACTAGCGGGAGCCGCCTACAATGAGCAGTTCTTC.

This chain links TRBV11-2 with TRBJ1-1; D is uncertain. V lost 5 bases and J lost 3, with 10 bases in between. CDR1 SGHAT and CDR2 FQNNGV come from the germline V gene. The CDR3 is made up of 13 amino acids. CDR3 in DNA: TGTGCCAGCAGCACCCGTGTAGACACTGAAGCTTTCTTT. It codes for CASSTRVDTEAFF.

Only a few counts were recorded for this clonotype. The CDR3 DNA reads TGCAGTGCTAGAGGGGGCAGGGGGCTTATCAGCACATTCTCAACCTACGAGCAGTACTTC. Translating gives CSARGGRGLISTFSTYEQYF. The genes are TRBV20-1 and TRBJ2-7, with 8 positions matching TRBD1. CDR3 length equals 20 residues. V shed 1 base and J 2 bases; nucleotides not matched to a gene: 22. Germline V CDR1 and CDR2: DFQATT, SNEGSKA (reference sequence).

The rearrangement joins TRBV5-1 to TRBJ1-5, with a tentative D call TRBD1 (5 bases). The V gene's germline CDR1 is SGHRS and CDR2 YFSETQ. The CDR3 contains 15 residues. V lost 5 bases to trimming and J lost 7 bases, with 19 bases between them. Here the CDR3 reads CASSMNGGDGQPQHF. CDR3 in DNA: TGCGCCAGCAGTATGAATGGAGGGGATGGGCAGCCCCAGCATTTT.

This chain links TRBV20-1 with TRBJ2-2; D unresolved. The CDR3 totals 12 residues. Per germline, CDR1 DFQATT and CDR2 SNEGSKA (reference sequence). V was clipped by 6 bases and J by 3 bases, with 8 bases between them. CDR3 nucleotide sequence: TGCAGTGCCACGCAGCACACCGGGGAGCTGTTTTTT. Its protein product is CSATQHTGELFF.

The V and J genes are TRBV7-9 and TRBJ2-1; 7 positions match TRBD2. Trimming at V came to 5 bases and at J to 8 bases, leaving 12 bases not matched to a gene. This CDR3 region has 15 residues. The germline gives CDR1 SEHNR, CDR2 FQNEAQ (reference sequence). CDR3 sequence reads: CASSKTSFEGDEQFF. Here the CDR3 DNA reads TGTGCCAGCAGCAAGACTAGCTTTGAGGGCGATGAGCAGTTCTTC.

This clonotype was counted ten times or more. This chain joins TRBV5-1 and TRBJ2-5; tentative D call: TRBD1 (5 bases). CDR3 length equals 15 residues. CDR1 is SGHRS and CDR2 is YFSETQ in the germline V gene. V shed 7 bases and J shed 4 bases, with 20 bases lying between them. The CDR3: CASRLSTEAGETQYF. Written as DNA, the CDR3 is TGCGCCAGCCGACTCTCGACAGAGGCAGGAGAGACCCAGTACTTC.